This T cell receptor beta chain came from a study of T cell changes during pregnancy in multiple sclerosis. The method was immunoSEQ multiplex PCR; TCRdb's version includes in-frame clones alone and lacks a portion of them. The table includes around 38,000 clones, approximately 92% detected once. Sequencing used CD4+ T cells from peripheral blood mononuclear cells, obtained in the third trimester of pregnancy. The receptor comes from a female donor in good health, enrolled as a control in a pregnancy study.

CDR3 loop: CASSDLGTGDGSYEQYF. CDR3 DNA: TGTGCCAGCAGCGATTTGGGGACAGGGGATGGATCCTACGAGCAGTACTTC. This chain connects TRBV2 to TRBJ2-7; TRBD1 aligns across 10 bases. Germline CDR1 reads SNHLY; CDR2 reads FYNNEI. CDR3 size: 17 residues. Trimming at V came to 6 bases and at J to 1 base, leaving 12 bases not matched to a gene.